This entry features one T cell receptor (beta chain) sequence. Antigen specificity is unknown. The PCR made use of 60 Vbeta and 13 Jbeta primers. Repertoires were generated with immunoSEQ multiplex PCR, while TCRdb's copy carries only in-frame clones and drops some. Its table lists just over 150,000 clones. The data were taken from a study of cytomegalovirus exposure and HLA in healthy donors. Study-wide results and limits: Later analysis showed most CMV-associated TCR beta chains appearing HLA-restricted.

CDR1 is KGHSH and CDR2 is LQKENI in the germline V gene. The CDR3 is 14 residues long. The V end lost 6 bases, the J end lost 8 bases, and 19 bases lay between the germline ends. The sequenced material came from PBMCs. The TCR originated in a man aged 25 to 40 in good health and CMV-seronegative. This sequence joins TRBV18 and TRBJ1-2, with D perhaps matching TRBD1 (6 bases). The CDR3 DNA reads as TGTGCCAGCTCCGGATCCGGGACAATTGAGGGCTACACCTTC. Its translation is CASSGSGTIEGYTF.